The T cell receptor (beta chain) described here comes from a study of cytomegalovirus exposure and HLA in healthy donors. Notes on the study in general: Associated with cytomegalovirus, according to the listing, were 170 or so TCR beta chains.

Vbeta (60) and Jbeta (13) primers were used in the PCR. Repertoires were generated with immunoSEQ multiplex PCR, while TCRdb's copy carries only in-frame clones and drops some. Here the sample spans about 99,000 clones, 60% to 85% being singletons. Donors likely had unrecorded immune exposures despite being nominally healthy when sampled. CDR3 length: 13 residues. CDR1 is SGHNT, CDR2 YYREEE, per germline (reference sequence). Trimming stripped 0 bases from V and 4 bases from J, with 7 bases between. Remarks on this clone: No antigen is known for it.

The receptor was isolated from a woman under 30 in good health and CMV-seropositive. The rearrangement links TRBV5-4 to TRBJ2-5; perhaps TRBD2 as D (6 bases). Sample: PBMCs. CDR3 protein: CASSLGGVETQYF. CDR3 DNA sequence: TGTGCCAGCAGCTTGGGGGGGGTAGAGACCCAGTACTTC.